Presented here are 12 T cell receptor beta chains from one specimen sequenced in a study of blood T cells in healthy people across ages. The authors ran a second PCR of roughly 6 to 12 cycles using a sample-barcoded 5' primer and a J-beta primer mix. MiXCR, applied by TCRdb to the 5' RACE reads, yields one record per CDR3 protein. The sample consists of hundreds of thousands of distinct CDR3 sequences, 25% to 35% of them appearing once. The specimen sequenced was blood. These receptors all come from a woman of 80 years or more in good health.

This clonotype has a handful of counts. The rearrangement joins TRBV7-2 to TRBJ2-3; D is possibly TRBD1 (5 bases). The germline gives CDR1 SGHTA, CDR2 FQGNSA. The V gene lost 2 bases and the J gene lost 1 base, with 13 bases spanning the gap. The CDR3 length is 16 residues. CDR3 region: CASSLWVQGGTDTQYF. CDR3 DNA: TGTGCCAGCAGCTTATGGGTGCAGGGCGGCACAGATACGCAGTATTTT.

Remarks on this clonotype: This clone may be a read error of a much larger clone one base away. This chain uses TRBV6-2 or TRBV6-3 with TRBJ2-7; 11 nucleotides align to TRBD1. V dropped 5 bases and J dropped 5; count of bases not matched to a gene: 5. The CDR3 is 14 amino acids. CDR1 is MNHEY and CDR2 is SVGEGT in the germline V gene. In DNA, the CDR3 is TGTGCCAGCAGTGCGCGGGACAGGGGGAACGAGCAGTACTTC. Protein sequence: CASSARDRGNEQYF.

This clonotype was recorded many times. This chain uses TRBV5-5 with TRBJ1-2; 7 bases line up with TRBD1. The germline V gene encodes CDR1 SGHKS and CDR2 YYEKEE (reference sequence). The CDR3 covers 13 residues. J lost 5 bases, V lost 2 bases, and 3 bases had no gene match. CDR3 sequence reads: CASSFDRVYGYTF. As DNA, the CDR3 is TGTGCCAGCAGCTTTGACAGGGTGTATGGCTACACCTTC.

This clonotype was picked up many times. The rearrangement joins TRBV6-2 or TRBV6-3 to TRBJ2-7, with 7 bases that match TRBD1. J was trimmed by 0 bases and V by 4 bases; bases with no gene match: 3. The germline V gene has CDR1 MNHEY and CDR2 SVGEGT. The CDR3 covers 14 residues. CDR3 DNA: TGTGCCAGCAGTTCGGACAGGCCCTCCTACGAGCAGTACTTC. Amino acid sequence: CASSSDRPSYEQYF.

This chain links TRBV4-3 with TRBJ1-2; a possible D gene is TRBD1 (5 bases). The CDR3 covers 13 residues. V shed 0 bases and J shed 7 bases, with 9 bases lying between them. Germline CDR1 reads LGHNA; CDR2 reads YSLEER. As DNA, the CDR3 is TGCGCCAGCAGCCAAGATCTGGGGGGTGGCTACACCTTC. Residues: CASSQDLGGGYTF.

This clonotype was seen many times. The chain employs TRBV20-1 and TRBJ2-3, with D perhaps matching TRBD1 or TRBD2 (5 bases each). CDR1 and CDR2 from the germline V gene are DFQATT and SNEGSKA (reference sequence). The CDR3 runs 15 residues. Trimming left V 3 bases short and J 1 base short, with 14 bases between. Here the CDR3 reads CSASPRGAGTDTQYF. CDR3 nucleotide sequence: TGCAGTGCTAGTCCTCGAGGGGCTGGCACAGATACGCAGTATTTT.

Only a few counts were recorded for this clonotype. J is TRBJ1-6 and V is TRBV6-2 or TRBV6-3, with a possible D match to TRBD1 (5 bases). The V end was cut by 4 bases, the J end by 7 bases, with 14 bases between. The length of the CDR3 is 15 residues. The germline gives CDR1 MNHEY, CDR2 SVGEGT. Here the CDR3 reads CASSSSRAGNSPLHF. Written as DNA, the CDR3 is TGTGCCAGCAGTTCAAGCAGGGCGGGGAATTCACCCCTCCACTTT.

This clonotype came up many times. This CDR3 reads CSAGTGSYEQYF. As DNA, the CDR3 is TGCAGTGCCGGGACAGGCTCCTACGAGCAGTACTTC. The chain recombines TRBV20-1 with TRBJ2-7, with 8 positions matching TRBD1. The CDR3 is 12 residues long. The V gene end was trimmed by 6 bases and the J gene end by 0 bases; junction bases not matched to a gene: 1. Germline CDR1 reads DFQATT; CDR2 reads SNEGSKA (reference sequence).

This clonotype has ten or more counts. The gene calls are TRBV4-2 and TRBJ1-1; D not certain. V was clipped by 3 bases and J by 8 bases, with 13 bases between them. This CDR3 has 13 amino acids. Germline CDR1 LGHNA, CDR2 YNFKEQ. CDR3 region: CASSHPMDGEAFF. The DNA for the CDR3 is TGTGCCAGCAGCCATCCCATGGACGGGGAAGCTTTCTTT.

This clonotype was seen many times. The CDR3 DNA reads TGTGCCAGCAGTTACCTAGGACAGCGCCAAGGGGTTGGCTACACCTTC. Protein sequence: CASSYLGQRQGVGYTF. The V gene is TRBV28, the J gene TRBJ1-2, with D possibly being TRBD1 (6 bases). V dropped 4 bases and J dropped 7 bases, with 22 bases sitting between them. This CDR3 spans 16 amino acids. CDR1 and CDR2 from the germline V gene are MDHEN and SYDVKM.

Many counts were recorded for this clonotype. The V gene is TRBV18, the J gene TRBJ2-2; 10 bases map to TRBD2. V trimming: 8 bases; J trimming: 1 base; junction bases outside the gene matches: 4. The germline V gene encodes CDR1 KGHSH and CDR2 LQKENI. The CDR3 loop spans 15 amino acids. The CDR3 here is CASSRTSGNTGELFF. CDR3 DNA: TGTGCCAGCAGCCGGACTAGCGGGAACACCGGGGAGCTGTTTTTT. Complete variable domain (other parts from reference TRBV18 and TRBJ2-2): NAGVMQNPRHLVRRRGQEARLRCSPMKGHSHVYWYRQLPEEGLKFMVYLQKENIIDESGMPKERFSAEFPKEGPSILRIQQVVRGDSAAYFCASSRTSGNTGELFFGEGSRLTVL.

This clonotype was recorded many times. The genes are TRBV7-2 and TRBJ2-5; D may be TRBD1 (6 bases). The CDR3 sequence is 18 residues long. Germline V gene data show CDR1 as SGHTA and CDR2 as FQGNSA. The ends were cut back, 1 base at V and 1 base at J, with 19 bases in the middle. The CDR3 DNA reads TGTGCCAGCAGCTTAGGAAGGACCCCGGGACACCCCCAAGAGACCCAGTACTTC. Residues: CASSLGRTPGHPQETQYF.